The 10 T cell receptor beta chains in this list originate from one sample, sequenced in a study of shared clonotypes between healthy human individuals. Generated by immunoSEQ multiplex PCR, the TCRdb table keeps only in-frame clones and is missing some. This repertoire shows roughly 380,000 clones, roughly 96% found once; its top ten account for approximately 0.32%. Sequencing was performed on memory CD8+ T cells sorted from blood. Subset indicated: CD45RO+ cells pooled with CCR7-negative TemRA cells. These receptors originate from a man aged 30 to 45 in good health.

The V gene is TRBV19, the J gene TRBJ1-2; possible D gene TRBD1, 6 bases. Trimming pared 2 bases from V and 6 bases from J, leaving 13 bases between. There are 14 residues in the CDR3. Per the germline V gene, CDR1 is LNHDA and CDR2 is SQIVND (reference sequence). The CDR3 nucleotides are TGTGCCAGTAGTATACTTGTTGGACAGCATGGCTACACCTTC. Amino acids: CASSILVGQHGYTF.

The gene calls are TRBV4-2 and TRBJ2-3; D might be TRBD2 (7 bases). Germline values: CDR1 LGHNA, CDR2 YNFKEQ. The ends were cut back, 3 bases at V and 13 bases at J, with 17 bases in the middle. CDR3 length: 13 amino acids. CDR3 sequence (DNA): TGTGCCAGCAGCCAGGGGGTCGAGGGGGGGAAGTATTTT. It is translated as CASSQGVEGGKYF.

The V and J genes are TRBV7-9 and TRBJ2-7, with D unresolved. Germline CDR1 and CDR2: SEHNR and FQNEAQ (reference sequence). Trimming took 5 bases from V and 2 from J, leaving 10 bases between them. This CDR3 region has 13 residues. DNA of the CDR3: TGTGCCAGCAGCCCTGTGTCAGCCTACGAGCAGTACTTC. This gives the protein CASSPVSAYEQYF.

The chain has TRBV5-1 and TRBJ1-2, with 10 nucleotides matching TRBD1. Germline trimming cut 1 base from V and 4 bases from J; bases unmatched to any gene: 10. Per germline, CDR1 SGHRS and CDR2 YFSETQ. CDR3 size: 17 residues. The DNA for the CDR3 is TGCGCCAGCAGCTTGATGACCGGGACAGGGGCATCCTATGGCTACACCTTC. This gives the protein CASSLMTGTGASYGYTF.

The chain couples TRBV7-6 to TRBJ2-1; weak D call: TRBD2 (5 bases). The CDR3 has 16 amino acids. V lost 6 bases and J 5 bases, leaving 20 bases between the germline ends. Germline assignment: CDR1 SGHVS and CDR2 FNYEAQ. CDR3 in amino acids: CASRPNRDPEDNEQFF. The CDR3 region has the DNA TGTGCCAGCAGGCCTAACCGGGATCCCGAGGACAATGAGCAGTTCTTC.

This clone was observed a few times. V usage is TRBV11-3 and J usage is TRBJ2-2; TRBD1 matches at 8 bases. The CDR3 consists of 16 residues. Looked up from germline, CDR1 is SGHNT and CDR2 is YENEEA. J was trimmed by 4 bases and V by 5 bases; bases with no gene match: 9. The CDR3 DNA is TGTGCCAGCAGCCTCACCGGGACAGGTATCACCGGGGAGCTGTTTTTT. Its translation: CASSLTGTGITGELFF.

The chain is built from TRBV11-1 and TRBJ2-7; 7 bases match TRBD1. The CDR3 has 12 amino acids. Germline trimming cut 5 bases from V and 5 bases from J; bases unmatched to any gene: 3. The germline V gene encodes CDR1 SGHAT and CDR2 FQDESV (reference sequence). CDR3 region: CASSPDRDEQYF. The CDR3 region has the DNA TGTGCCAGCAGCCCTGACAGGGACGAGCAGTACTTC.

The V gene is TRBV7-2, the J gene TRBJ2-3; 7 bases are a match to TRBD2. Germline CDR1 is SGHTA and CDR2 is FQGNSA. The CDR3 runs to 15 residues. Losses at the gene ends were 5 bases for V and 2 bases for J; bases not matched to a gene: 7. This chain's CDR3 is CASSELATVTDTQYF. CDR3 DNA: TGTGCCAGCAGCGAACTAGCGACGGTCACAGATACGCAGTATTTT.

The chain carries TRBV7-6 and TRBJ2-1; D is uncertain. The germline CDR1 and CDR2 sequences are SGHVS and FNYEAQ. CDR3 size: 15 residues. With 5 bases removed from V and 5 bases from J, the gap between germline ends came to 16 bases. The CDR3 protein is CASSPRRRLDNEQFF. CDR3 sequence (DNA): TGTGCCAGCAGCCCGCGGCGGCGGCTGGACAATGAGCAGTTCTTC.

The chain recombines TRBV7-9 with TRBJ2-7, with D tentatively TRBD1 (6 bases). Trimming removed 5 bases from V and 2 bases from J, with 13 bases in between. CDR3 size: 14 residues. Germline CDR1 reads SEHNR; CDR2 reads FQNEAQ (reference sequence). The CDR3 sequence: CASSQVQGAYEQYF. CDR3 nucleotide sequence: TGTGCCAGCAGCCAGGTACAGGGCGCCTACGAGCAGTACTTC.